This is a list of T cell receptor beta chains from one sample in a study of cytomegalovirus exposure and HLA in healthy donors. Here immunoSEQ multiplex PCR was the method, and the copy in TCRdb shows in-frame clones only, minus some. The table has under 200,000 clones, roughly 77% seen once. Sequenced sample: PBMCs. All receptors derive from a man between 25 and 39 years old in good health and CMV-seropositive. Both conserved end residues are part of each CDR3. A D gene is named only where the DNA matches it firmly. Clone size is stated in some rows and not others, as once, few, many or a class when expanded.

D	J	size	V	DNA	CDR3
TRBD1	TRBJ2-7	-	TRBV5-1	TGCGCCAGCAGCAGAGGGACAGGGTGGGAGCAGTACTTC	CASSRGTGWEQYF
TRBD2	TRBJ2-1	-	TRBV10-3	TGTGCCATCAGGAGTGGTAGCGGGGCCGAATTGGATGAGCAGTTCTTC	CAIRSGSGAELDEQFF
TRBD2	TRBJ2-7	-	TRBV2	TGTGCCAGCACCGGACTAGCTTACGAGCAGTACTTC	CASTGLAYEQYF
-	TRBJ2-7	-	TRBV2	TGTGCCAGCAGTGTGGCTACCTCCGGGACACCCTCCTACGAGCAGTACTTC	CASSVATSGTPSYEQYF
-	TRBJ1-4	-	TRBV7-2	TGTGCCAGCAGCCCGCCCCGCGGGACAACTAATGAAAAACTGTTTTTT	CASSPPRGTTNEKLFF
-	TRBJ1-2	-	TRBV5-1	TGCGCCAGCAGCTTGGACGACAGTAACTATGGCTACACCTTC	CASSLDDSNYGYTF
-	TRBJ2-5	-	TRBV15	TGTGCCACCAGCAGAGATTTAGGGGAAGAGACCCAGTACTTC	CATSRDLGEETQYF
TRBD1	TRBJ1-2	-	TRBV5-1	TGCGCCAGCAGGTGGGACAGAACTAACTATGGCTACACCTTC	CASRWDRTNYGYTF
TRBD2	TRBJ2-2	-	TRBV30	TGTGCCTGGAGTGTAAGCGGGGCCGGGGAGCTGTTTTTT	CAWSVSGAGELFF
-	TRBJ2-7	-	TRBV29-1	TGCAGCGGGTCGGGGGGCCTCTACGAGCAGTACTTC	CSGSGGLYEQYF
TRBD1	TRBJ1-6	-	TRBV4-1	TGCGCCAGCAGCCACCTCCCCGGGCAGGGGGAATTACTTTCACCCCTCCACTTT	CASSHLPGQGELLSPLHF
TRBD2	TRBJ2-7	once	TRBV14	TGTGCCAGCAGCCAAGATTTCAGGCGGGGGGGGACCTACGAGCAGTACTTC	CASSQDFRRGGTYEQYF
-	TRBJ2-2	once	TRBV6-5	TGTGCCAGCAGTCCACAGGGATCCACCGGGGAGCTGTTTTTT	CASSPQGSTGELFF
TRBD1	TRBJ2-5	-	TRBV2	TGTGCCAGCAGTCGGGACAGGGGCTCAGAGACCCAGTACTTC	CASSRDRGSETQYF
TRBD1	TRBJ1-1	-	TRBV19	TGTGCCAGTAGTATCGACAGGGGCACTGAAGCTTTCTTT	CASSIDRGTEAFF
TRBD1	TRBJ1-1	-	TRBV29-1	TGCAGCGTTGGGGACAGGGGAAACACTGAAGCTTTCTTT	CSVGDRGNTEAFF
TRBD2	TRBJ2-3	once	TRBV19	TGTGCCAGTAGTATGCGCGCGGGGGGAGATACGCAGTATTTT	CASSMRAGGDTQYF
-	TRBJ1-1	-	TRBV5-1	TGCGCCAGCAGCTTGGGCTTTGAAACAGGCGCTGAAGCTTTCTTT	CASSLGFETGAEAFF
TRBD1	TRBJ2-3	-	TRBV7-9	TGTGCCAGCAGCTCCGCCGGGACAGCGGATACAGATACGCAGTATTTT	CASSSAGTADTDTQYF
TRBD2	TRBJ2-1	once	TRBV6-1	TGTGCCAGCAGTGAAAGCGGACTAGCGGAAAATGAGCAGTTCTTC	CASSESGLAENEQFF
TRBD2	TRBJ2-5	once	TRBV7-3	TGTGCCAGCAGCCCTACGGGGGGGCGGGAGACCCAGTACTTC	CASSPTGGRETQYF
TRBD1	TRBJ2-3	-	TRBV4-1	TGCGCCAGCAGCCAAGCGGACAGGATCACAGATACGCAGTATTTT	CASSQADRITDTQYF
-	TRBJ1-4	-	TRBV21-1	TGTGCCAGCAGCAAAACGCAGGGGACAGATGAAAAACTGTTTTTT	CASSKTQGTDEKLFF
TRBD2	TRBJ2-1	-	TRBV5-4	TGTGCCAGCAGAGAACTAGCGGGGAAATACAATGAGCAGTTCTTC	CASRELAGKYNEQFF
-	TRBJ1-1	-	TRBV12-5	TGTGCTAGTGGTTTGGCCGGGACAAAGAACACTGAAGCTTTCTTT	CASGLAGTKNTEAFF
-	TRBJ2-5	-	TRBV27	TGTGCCAGCAGTTTATTCTTTACCCAGGCGGAGACCCAGTACTTC	CASSLFFTQAETQYF
-	TRBJ2-7	once	TRBV4-1	TGCGCCAGCAGCCCCCGGTCCGACCGGGGGTACGAGCAGTACTTC	CASSPRSDRGYEQYF
-	TRBJ2-2	-	TRBV6-5	TGTGCCAGCAGCCGGGGTGCCGGGGAGCTGTTTTTT	CASSRGAGELFF
TRBD1	TRBJ1-2	-	TRBV4-3	TGCGCCAGCAGCCACAGGGACAGGGACTCTGGCTACACCTTC	CASSHRDRDSGYTF
-	TRBJ1-5	-	TRBV4-1	TGCGCCAGCAGCCAAGATGAGAGTTATAGCAATCAGCCCCAGCATTTT	CASSQDESYSNQPQHF
-	TRBJ2-7	-	TRBV10-2	TGCGCCAGCAGTGCTATCTACGAGCAGTACTTC	CASSAIYEQYF
TRBD1	TRBJ1-2	-	TRBV5-1	TGCGCCAGCAGCCCGGACAGGGGGAACTATGGCTACACCTTC	CASSPDRGNYGYTF
-	TRBJ2-2	-	TRBV7-9	TGTGCCAGCAGCTTTAACAGGCAGAACACCGGGGAGCTGTTTTTT	CASSFNRQNTGELFF
-	TRBJ1-2	-	TRBV6-6	TGTGCCAGCAGTTACGTGAGGGGCTACACCTTC	CASSYVRGYTF
-	TRBJ2-5	-	TRBV4-1	TGCGCCAGCAGCCAAGATAGAAGGACTCAAGAGACCCAGTACTTC	CASSQDRRTQETQYF
-	TRBJ1-3	-	TRBV5-1	TGCGCCAGCAGCTTGGCCAGGGGAACTGGAAACACCATATATTTT	CASSLARGTGNTIYF
-	TRBJ1-1	-	TRBV7-6	TGTGCCAGCAGCATGACAGAGAACACTGAAGCTTTCTTT	CASSMTENTEAFF
-	TRBJ1-5	-	TRBV5-1	TGCGCCAGCAGCTTGGGAGACGGGAATCAGCCCCAGCATTTT	CASSLGDGNQPQHF
-	TRBJ1-1	few	TRBV11-2	TGTGCCAGCAGCCGGACGGGAGGTGCTTTCTTT	CASSRTGGAFF
TRBD2	TRBJ2-7	-	TRBV28	TGTGCCAGCAGTTTGGGCGGGGGAGTCCCGAACTCCTACGAGCAGTACTTC	CASSLGGGVPNSYEQYF
TRBD1	TRBJ2-1	few	TRBV25-1	TGTGCCAGCAGTGCGACCGGGACAGGGGGCTCCTACAATGAGCAGTTCTTC	CASSATGTGGSYNEQFF
-	TRBJ1-6	-	TRBV7-6	TGTGCCAGCAGCCTGGACAGTTATAATTCACCCCTCCACTTT	CASSLDSYNSPLHF
TRBD1	TRBJ2-4	-	TRBV27	TGTGCCAGCAGTTTCACAGGGGGCGCGAGAAACATTCAGTACTTC	CASSFTGGARNIQYF
TRBD1	TRBJ2-7	-	TRBV13	TGTGCCAGCAGCCCAGACAGGGATCGGTACGAGCAGTACTTC	CASSPDRDRYEQYF
-	TRBJ1-5	-	TRBV19	TGTGCCAGTAGTGGCAGGGTCAATCAGCCCCAGCATTTT	CASSGRVNQPQHF
TRBD1	TRBJ2-5	-	TRBV27	TGTGCCAGCAGTTTACGATGGGGACAGTTTGAGACCCAGTACTTC	CASSLRWGQFETQYF
-	TRBJ1-4	-	TRBV19	TGTGCCAGTAGTGACGGCGGGGGACGTGAAAAACTGTTTTTT	CASSDGGGREKLFF
TRBD1	TRBJ2-3	-	TRBV5-1	TGCGCCAGCAGCACGCTGCTAGGCAGGGGGACAGATACGCAGTATTTT	CASSTLLGRGTDTQYF
-	TRBJ1-4	-	TRBV5-5	-	CASSPSISEKNCFF
-	TRBJ1-1	once	TRBV29-1	TGCAGCGTTGCGCTCAGAAAATTCACTGAAGCTTTCTTT	CSVALRKFTEAFF
TRBD1	TRBJ2-7	-	TRBV7-3	TGTGCCAGCAGCCTGGGGGACAGAACCTACGAGCAGTACTTC	CASSLGDRTYEQYF
TRBD1	TRBJ2-5	-	TRBV7-9	TGTGCCAGCAGCGACAGGGGGACGGAGACCCAGTACTTC	CASSDRGTETQYF
-	TRBJ2-3	-	TRBV5-1	TGCGCCAGCAGCTTGGGTGGACACGGCACAGATACGCAGTATTTT	CASSLGGHGTDTQYF
-	TRBJ1-1	few	TRBV5-3	TGTGCCAGAAGCTTGGGCAGATTGAACACTGAAGCTTTCTTT	CARSLGRLNTEAFF
-	TRBJ1-5	-	TRBV10-3	TGTGCCATCAGTCAAGGGGAAGATCAGCCCCAGCATTTT	CAISQGEDQPQHF